The present T cell receptor beta chain was sequenced within a study of response to subunit inactivated influenza vaccine. Study findings and constraints: Each seasonal influenza vaccination recruits few new T cells, the authors suggested.

The CDR3 is 13 amino acids. V shed 9 bases and J shed 2 bases, with 14 bases lying between them. Germline lookup yields CDR1 SNHLY and CDR2 FYNNEI. TCRdb reprocessed the RT-PCR reads via MiXCR and lists one record per CDR3 protein. The table records around 530,000 distinct CDR3 sequences, 12% of them present only once. This clonotype has a single count. Its antigen remains unidentified. The sample here was PBMCs from blood, taken on the day of vaccination. This rearrangement joins TRBV2 to TRBJ2-7, with D tentatively TRBD1 (5 bases). This TCR was recovered from a man aged 50-60 years who received an inactivated influenza vaccine. CDR3 loop: CASQLSGPYEQYF. The CDR3 DNA reads as TGTGCCAGTCAACTATCAGGGCCCTACGAGCAGTACTTC.